Shown below are 7 T cell receptor beta chains from a single sample sequenced in a study of tumor and adjacent non-tumor tissue in lung cancer (dated by TCRdb to 2016 to 2019). RNA was extracted from bulk unsorted tissue and checked for quality with a NanoDrop ND-1000 and an Agilent 2100. Libraries were constructed by multiplex PCR. For sequencing, an Illumina HiSeq 2500 was employed. TCRbeta libraries were built by three rounds of nested PCR using primers (Table S4), following protocols modified from ARM-PCR. TCRdb's own reprocessing of the public reads used fastp at Q25 and MiXCR and kept productive beta chains. Rows are combined by CDR3 protein, so each entry shows the most common genes and DNA. The sample records tens of thousands of distinct CDR3 sequences, 50% to 60% of which are singletons. The ten largest clones take up 20% of the sample. The material sequenced was lung tumor tissue. These receptors originate from a middle-aged man with non-small cell lung cancer.

Ten or more counts support this clonotype. CDR3 protein: CASKHTGELFF. As DNA, the CDR3 is TGCGCCAGTAAGCACACCGGGGAGCTGTTTTTT. The chain has TRBV10-2 and TRBJ2-2; D ambiguous. The V gene's germline CDR1 is WSHSY and CDR2 SAAADI. This CDR3 contains 11 residues. Between the trimmed V and J ends, which lost 9 bases and 3 bases, there was a span of 5 bases.

This clonotype was found a few times. The rearrangement links TRBV20-1 to TRBJ2-1, with D possibly being TRBD2 (6 bases). CDR3 length: 15 residues. The germline gives CDR1 DFQATT, CDR2 SNEGSKA (reference sequence). V was cut by 1 base and J by 7 bases, with 17 bases left in between. This chain's CDR3 is CSARGDSRGGNEQFF. The CDR3 DNA is TGCAGTGCTAGAGGTGACTCTAGAGGAGGGAATGAGCAGTTCTTC.

Points on this clonotype: The conserved phenylalanine or tryptophan is not found at the CDR3 terminus, so this likely reflects a read error. The DNA is left out, because the CDR3 cannot be placed on it with certainty; the CDR3 is given as TCRdb lists it. The chain carries TRBV11-1 and TRBJ2-1. A total of 12 residues make up the CDR3, ends included. Germline CDR1 SGHAT, CDR2 FQDESV (reference sequence). The CDR3: CASSPQVNEEFL.

Regarding this clonotype: A much larger clone differs from this one at a single base, so this may be a read error. The chain is built from TRBV6-5 and TRBJ2-1, with D unclear. Trimming cost V 6 bases and J 11 bases, with 23 bases left between them. Germline loops: CDR1 MNHEY, CDR2 SVGAGI. This CDR3 is 15 amino acids long. CDR3 residues: CASSPSTPPTIKQFF. Here the CDR3 DNA reads TGTGCCAGCAGCCCCTCAACTCCTCCTACAATAAAGCAGTTCTTC.

The rearrangement joins TRBV11-2 to TRBJ1-5; 8 bases align to TRBD1. The CDR3 contains 16 residues. The V and J ends lost 10 bases and 5 bases, in that order; junction bases with no gene match: 16. The V gene's germline CDR1 is SGHAT and CDR2 FQNNGV. This CDR3 is CATSSHTGQGDQPQHF. The CDR3 coding sequence is TGTGCCACTAGCTCACACACAGGACAGGGTGATCAGCCCCAGCATTTT.

Details on this clonotype: A read error is likely, as this CDR3 ends without the conserved phenylalanine or tryptophan. The chain couples TRBV6-5 to TRBJ2-1; 7 bases align to TRBD2. The CDR3 is 15 amino acids. Germline-derived CDR1 and CDR2 are MNHEY and SVGAGI. The CDR3 DNA sequence: TGTGTCAGCAGTTACGTCGCGGGAGCCTTGAATGAGCAGTTCGTC. Its translation: CVSSYVAGALNEQFV.

Details on this clonotype: This may arise from a read error, as a much more abundant clone is one base away. The rearrangement uses TRBV6-2 or TRBV6-3 and TRBJ2-3; D not certain. V was shortened by 1 base and J by 8 bases, with 7 bases between the two germline ends. The CDR3 contains 12 residues. In germline, CDR1 is MNHEY, CDR2 SVGEGT. The CDR3 loop reads CASSYWPGTQYF. The CDR3 DNA is TGTGCCAGCAGTTACTGGCCGGGTACGCAGTATTTT.